These T cell receptor beta chains were read from a single sample in a study of cytomegalovirus exposure and HLA in healthy donors. The assay was immunoSEQ multiplex PCR, and TCRdb's table has in-frame clones only and misses some. The sample has about 160,000 clones, about 82% seen once; the top ten hold 1%. The sequenced sample was PBMCs. The receptors derive from a woman aged 50 to 60 in good health and CMV-seropositive. Both conserved end residues are part of each CDR3. The D gene is left open where the match is weak. Clone size, where shown, is once, few, many, or a class for clones that have expanded.

CDR3 protein	CDR3 DNA	D gene	CDR3 length	clone size	V gene	J gene
CASSASGRAYNEQFF	TGTGCCAGCAGTGCGAGCGGGAGGGCCTACAATGAGCAGTTCTTC	TRBD2	15	-	TRBV6-4	TRBJ2-1
CATSSWPGGAHNEQFF	TGTGCCACCAGCAGTTGGCCGGGGGGGGCGCATAATGAGCAGTTCTTC	TRBD2	16	-	TRBV15	TRBJ2-1
CASSVQGAISGANVLTF	TGTGCCAGCAGCGTACAGGGGGCGATCTCTGGGGCCAACGTCCTGACTTTC	TRBD1	17	-	TRBV9	TRBJ2-6
CASSPLGTGANKVEAFF	TGTGCCAGCAGTCCGCTCGGGACAGGGGCAAACAAAGTCGAAGCTTTCTTT	TRBD1	17	-	TRBV27	TRBJ1-1
CASAPTGKSGYGYTF	TGTGCCAGCGCCCCTACGGGGAAATCAGGTTATGGCTACACCTTC	-	15	few	TRBV6-4	TRBJ1-2
CATSSPGEGLTEAFF	TGTGCCACCAGCTCCCCGGGAGAAGGTCTCACTGAAGCTTTCTTT	-	15	-	TRBV15	TRBJ1-1
CASSLETTVAYEQYF	TGTGCCAGCAGCTTAGAGACTACCGTAGCCTACGAGCAGTACTTC	-	15	few	TRBV7-2	TRBJ2-7
CASSPYSGGQETQYF	TGCGCCAGCAGCCCATATAGCGGGGGGCAAGAGACCCAGTACTTC	TRBD2	15	-	TRBV5-1	TRBJ2-5
CAITNLPFNEQYF	TGTGCCATCACAAACTTGCCTTTCAACGAGCAGTACTTC	-	13	-	TRBV10-3	TRBJ2-7
CASSFGQKNTEAFF	TGTGCCAGCAGCTTCGGACAGAAGAACACTGAAGCTTTCTTT	-	14	once	TRBV7-9	TRBJ1-1
CASSNTGGTEAFF	TGTGCCAGCAGCAACACAGGGGGGACTGAAGCTTTCTTT	TRBD1	13	-	TRBV7-9	TRBJ1-1
CASSQGGYEQYF	TGTGCCAGCAGCCAGGGGGGCTACGAGCAGTACTTC	-	12	few	TRBV11-3	TRBJ2-7
CASSLGAGTGGGEQYF	TGTGCCAGCAGCCTTGGGGCCGGGACAGGCGGCGGGGAGCAGTACTTC	TRBD1	16	-	TRBV6-6	TRBJ2-7
CASSDGTSSDTQYF	TGTGCCAGCAGCGACGGGACTAGTAGTGATACGCAGTATTTT	TRBD2	14	-	TRBV9	TRBJ2-3
CASSRQRGGRDEQYF	TGCGCCAGCAGCAGGCAGAGGGGAGGTCGGGACGAGCAGTACTTC	-	15	-	TRBV4-3	TRBJ2-7
CASSMIPTSASYEQYF	TGTGCCAGTAGTATGATCCCAACTAGCGCCTCCTACGAGCAGTACTTC	TRBD2	16	-	TRBV19	TRBJ2-7
CATSRDNRPYGYTF	TGTGCCACCAGCAGAGATAACAGGCCCTATGGCTACACCTTC	-	14	-	TRBV15	TRBJ1-2